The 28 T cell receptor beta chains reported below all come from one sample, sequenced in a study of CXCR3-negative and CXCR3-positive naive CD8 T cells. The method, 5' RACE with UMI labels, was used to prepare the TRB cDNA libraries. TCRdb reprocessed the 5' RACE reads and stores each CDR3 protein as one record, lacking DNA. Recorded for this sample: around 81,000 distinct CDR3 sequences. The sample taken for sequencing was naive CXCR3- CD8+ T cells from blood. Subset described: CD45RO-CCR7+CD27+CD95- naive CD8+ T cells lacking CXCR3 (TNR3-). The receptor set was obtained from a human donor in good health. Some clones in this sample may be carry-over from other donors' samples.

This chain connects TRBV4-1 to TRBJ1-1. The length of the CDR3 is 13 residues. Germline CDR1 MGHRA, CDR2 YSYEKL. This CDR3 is CASSQELDTEAFF.

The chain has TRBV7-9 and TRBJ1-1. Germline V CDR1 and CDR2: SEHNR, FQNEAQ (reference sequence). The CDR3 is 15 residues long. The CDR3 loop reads CASSLWLVENTEAFF.

CDR3 amino acids: CASMDRANEKLFF. This chain joins TRBV27 and TRBJ1-4; TCRdb returns TRBD1, unconfirmable since there is no DNA. The CDR3 spans 13 residues. Germline CDR1 and CDR2: MNHEY and SMNVEV (reference sequence).

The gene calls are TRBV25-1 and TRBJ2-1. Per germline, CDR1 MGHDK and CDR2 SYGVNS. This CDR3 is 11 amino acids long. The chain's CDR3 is CASSPWDEQFF.

CDR3 loop: CSVPPNGQISYNEQFF. The rearrangement uses TRBV29-1 and TRBJ2-1; the TCRdb D gene call, TRBD1, has no DNA to confirm it. This CDR3 has 16 residues. Germline CDR1 reads SQVTM; CDR2 reads ANQGSEA.

The CDR3 sequence: CASSSQGARGLVDTQYF. The chain joins TRBV3-1 to TRBJ2-3; TCRdb's D gene call, TRBD1, goes unchecked for lack of DNA. Germline V gene lookup returns CDR1 LGHDT and CDR2 YNNKEL (reference sequence). The CDR3 covers 17 residues.

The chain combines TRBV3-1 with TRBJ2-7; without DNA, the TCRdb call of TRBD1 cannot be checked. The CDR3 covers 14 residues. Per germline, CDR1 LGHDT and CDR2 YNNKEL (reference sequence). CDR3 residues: CASSQAGAPYEQYF.

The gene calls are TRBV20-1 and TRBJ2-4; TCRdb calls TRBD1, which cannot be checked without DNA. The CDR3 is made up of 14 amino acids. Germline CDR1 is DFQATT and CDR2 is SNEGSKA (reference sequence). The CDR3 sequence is CSARVRGPKNIQYF.

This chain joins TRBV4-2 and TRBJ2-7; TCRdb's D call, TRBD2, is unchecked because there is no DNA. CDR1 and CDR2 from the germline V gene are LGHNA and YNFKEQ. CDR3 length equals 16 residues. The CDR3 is CASSQYTSGRAYEQYF.

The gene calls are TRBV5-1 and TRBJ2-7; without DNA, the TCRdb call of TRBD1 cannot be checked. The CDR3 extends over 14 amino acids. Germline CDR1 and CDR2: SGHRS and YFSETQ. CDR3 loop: CASTPGQGVHEQYF.

CDR3 protein: CASSLDSETQYF. The chain recombines TRBV12-3 or TRBV12-4 with TRBJ2-5. This CDR3 has 12 residues.

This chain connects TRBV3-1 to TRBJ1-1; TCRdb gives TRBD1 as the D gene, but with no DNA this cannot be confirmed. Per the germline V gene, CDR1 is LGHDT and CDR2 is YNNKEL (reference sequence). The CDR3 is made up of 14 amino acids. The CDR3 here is CASSQMGGATEAFF.

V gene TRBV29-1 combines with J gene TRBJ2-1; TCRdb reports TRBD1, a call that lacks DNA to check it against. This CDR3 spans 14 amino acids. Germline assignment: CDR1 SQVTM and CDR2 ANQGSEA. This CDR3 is CSVVTQGIYNEQFF.

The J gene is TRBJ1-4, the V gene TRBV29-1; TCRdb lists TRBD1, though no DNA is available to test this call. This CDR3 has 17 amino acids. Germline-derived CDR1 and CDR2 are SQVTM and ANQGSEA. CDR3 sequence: CSVEGTGGFPTNEKLFF.

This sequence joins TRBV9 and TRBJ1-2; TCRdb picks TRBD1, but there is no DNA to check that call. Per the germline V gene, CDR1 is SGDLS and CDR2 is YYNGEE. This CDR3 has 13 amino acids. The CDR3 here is CASSVGAAYGYTF.

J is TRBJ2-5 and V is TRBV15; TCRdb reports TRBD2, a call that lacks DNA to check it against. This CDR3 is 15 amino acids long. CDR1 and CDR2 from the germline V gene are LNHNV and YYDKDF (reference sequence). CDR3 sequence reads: CATSDGSGGGETQYF.

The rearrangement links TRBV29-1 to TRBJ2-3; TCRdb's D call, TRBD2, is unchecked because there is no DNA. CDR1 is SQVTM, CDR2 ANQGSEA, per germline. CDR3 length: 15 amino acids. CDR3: CSVEVDSRTTDTQYF.

The CDR3 reads CASRPPGDRGYGYTF. The chain combines TRBV12-3 or TRBV12-4 with TRBJ1-2; TCRdb gives TRBD1 as the D gene, but with no DNA this cannot be confirmed. The CDR3 is made up of 15 amino acids.

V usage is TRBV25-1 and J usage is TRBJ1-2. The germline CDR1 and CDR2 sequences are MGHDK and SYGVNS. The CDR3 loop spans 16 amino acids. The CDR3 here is CASSEDLDLRVNGYTF.

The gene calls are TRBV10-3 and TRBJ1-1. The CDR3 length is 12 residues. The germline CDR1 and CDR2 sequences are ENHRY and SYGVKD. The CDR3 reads CAISGPNTEAFF.

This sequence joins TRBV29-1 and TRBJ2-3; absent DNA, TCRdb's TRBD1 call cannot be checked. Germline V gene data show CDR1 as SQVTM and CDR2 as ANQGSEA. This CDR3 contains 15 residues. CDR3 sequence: CSVIQSGEWTDTQYF.

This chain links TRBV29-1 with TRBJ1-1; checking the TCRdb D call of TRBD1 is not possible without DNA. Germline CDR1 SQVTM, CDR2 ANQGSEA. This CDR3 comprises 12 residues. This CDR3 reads CSVEDLGTGPFF.

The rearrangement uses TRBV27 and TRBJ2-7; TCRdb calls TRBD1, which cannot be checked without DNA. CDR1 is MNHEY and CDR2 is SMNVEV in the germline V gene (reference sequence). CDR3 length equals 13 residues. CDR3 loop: CASSYATGYEQYF.

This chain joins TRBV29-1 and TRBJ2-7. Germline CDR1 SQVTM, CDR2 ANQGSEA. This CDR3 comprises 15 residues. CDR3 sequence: CSVLTLDRGSYEQYF.

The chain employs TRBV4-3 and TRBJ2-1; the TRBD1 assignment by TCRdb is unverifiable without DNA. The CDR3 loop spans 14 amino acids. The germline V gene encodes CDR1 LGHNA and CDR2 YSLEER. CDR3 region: CASRFRRGDTEQFF.

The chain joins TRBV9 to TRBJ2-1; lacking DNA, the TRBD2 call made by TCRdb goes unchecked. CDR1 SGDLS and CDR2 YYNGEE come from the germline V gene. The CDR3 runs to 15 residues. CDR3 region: CASSVEGPAYNEQFF.

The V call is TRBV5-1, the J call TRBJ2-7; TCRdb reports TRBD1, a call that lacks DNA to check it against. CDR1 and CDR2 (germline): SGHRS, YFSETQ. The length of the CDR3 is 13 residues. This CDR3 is CASSPTGSYEQYF.

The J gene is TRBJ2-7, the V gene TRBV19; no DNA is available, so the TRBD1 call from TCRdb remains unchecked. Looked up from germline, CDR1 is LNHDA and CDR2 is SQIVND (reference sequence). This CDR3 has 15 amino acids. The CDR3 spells CASSIATGHPYEQYF.